These 21 T cell receptor beta chains were sequenced from one sample in a study of tumor-infiltrating lymphocytes in primary liver carcinoma. RNA and DNA were co-extracted from roughly 20-30 mg of unsorted bulk tissue. A primer matching the constant region was used to make TCR beta cDNA from approximately 520 ng of total RNA. Investigators got TCR beta libraries out of three nested multiplex PCR rounds, done with slightly modified ARM-PCR. A C-beta reverse primer was combined with TRBV1-TRBV30 forward primers in the first two PCR rounds, and each round had 10 cycles. MiXCR, applied by TCRdb to the multiplex PCR reads, yields one record per CDR3 protein. The sample lists about 92,000 distinct CDR3 sequences, around 68% occurring once. The material sequenced was tumor-adjacent normal liver tissue. The origin of the receptors is a man in his forties with primary liver carcinoma and hepatitis B virus infection.

This clonotype was picked up many times. V usage is TRBV6-6 and J usage is TRBJ2-7, with TRBD2 as a possible D gene (6 bases). The CDR3 covers 13 residues. The germline V gene encodes CDR1 MNHNY and CDR2 SVGAGI (reference sequence). V was shortened by 6 bases and J by 8 bases, with 17 bases between the two germline ends. CDR3: CASRSGTLYKQYF. The CDR3 bases are TGTGCCAGCAGATCCGGGACTCTATATAAGCAGTACTTC.

To note about this clonotype: One junction end does not reproduce the germline sequence, and a read error may be involved. V and J are TRBV28 and TRBJ1-6, with 7 bases lining up with TRBD1. This CDR3 region has 15 residues. CDR1 MDHEN and CDR2 SYDVKM come from the germline V gene. The CDR3, as DNA: TGTACCAGCAGCGACTCAGGGGGAATTTTTTCACCCCTCCACTTT. Encoded protein: CTSSDSGGIFSPLHF.

A word on this clonotype: A read error may account for a junction end that differs from germline. V and J are TRBV12-3 or TRBV12-4 and TRBJ2-5; D perhaps matches TRBD1 (6 bases). CDR3 length: 14 amino acids. CDR3 nucleotide sequence: TGTGTCAGCAGTTCCAACAGGGAACAAGAGACCCAGTACTTC. It specifies CVSSSNREQETQYF.

A word on this clonotype: One end of the junction varies from germline; a read error may be responsible. The gene calls are TRBV12-3 or TRBV12-4 and TRBJ2-5, with TRBD1 matching over 8 bases. The CDR3 contains 15 residues. The CDR3 DNA reads as TGTGTCAGCAGTCAGACAGGGGAGTACAAAGAGACCCAGTACTTC. Residues: CVSSQTGEYKETQYF.

The chain combines TRBV28 with TRBJ2-7, with 8 bases aligning to TRBD1. The CDR3 length is 20 residues. Trimming at V came to 4 bases and at J to 3 bases, leaving 23 bases not matched to a gene. Per germline, CDR1 MDHEN and CDR2 SYDVKM. Here the CDR3 reads CASSSQRGQGDYRSNYEQYF. CDR3 sequence (DNA): TGTGCCAGCAGTTCCCAGCGCGGACAGGGTGACTACCGGTCAAACTACGAGCAGTACTTC. Full variable domain (rest looked up from reference TRBV28 and TRBJ2-7): DVKVTQSSRYLVKRTGEKVFLECVQDMDHENMFWYRQDPGLGLRLIYFSYDVKMKEKGDIPEGYSVSREKKERFSLILESASTNQTSMYLCASSSQRGQGDYRSNYEQYFGPGTRLTVT.

This chain links TRBV5-4 with TRBJ2-7; possibly TRBD2 for D (6 bases). Per germline, CDR1 SGHNT and CDR2 YYREEE (reference sequence). V lost 5 bases and J 7 bases, leaving 16 bases between the germline ends. The CDR3 sequence is 13 residues long. The CDR3 loop is CASRFKGGREQYF. The CDR3 DNA follows: TGTGCCAGCAGATTTAAGGGAGGCCGTGAGCAGTACTTC.

This chain joins TRBV4-1 and TRBJ2-1; 10 bases map to TRBD2. Per germline, CDR1 MGHRA and CDR2 YSYEKL. The CDR3 loop spans 17 amino acids. V lost 0 bases and J lost 3; bases outside the gene matches: 5. CDR3 sequence (DNA): TGCGCCAGCAGCCAAGAACCCACTAGCGGGGACTACAATGAGCAGTTCTTC. It encodes CASSQEPTSGDYNEQFF.

Turning to this clonotype: A read error may produce the germline difference seen at one junction end. This sequence joins TRBV6-2 or TRBV6-3 and TRBJ2-2; no clear D gene. This CDR3 has 13 residues. Germline V lookup: CDR1 MNHEY, CDR2 SVGEGT. The DNA of the CDR3 is TGTACCAGTAGACTTTCGAACACCGGGGAGCTGTTTTTT. Protein: CTSRLSNTGELFF.

This clonotype has a handful of counts. The junction does not match germline at one end; this may be a read error. The CDR3: CASSLTVQGTQYF. The CDR3, as DNA: TGTGCCAGCAGCTTAACGGTGCAAGGGACCCAGTACTTC. This sequence joins TRBV11-2 and TRBJ2-5, with unresolved D. CDR3 length equals 13 residues. Germline V lookup: CDR1 SGHAT, CDR2 FQNNGV.

This clonotype was detected a few times. A much larger clone is a single base away; this may be a read error. The chain carries TRBV12-3 or TRBV12-4 and TRBJ1-2; 12 positions match TRBD1. The CDR3 runs to 15 residues. The CDR3: CASSSRGDRGPGCTF. CDR3 DNA: TGTGCCAGCAGTTCCCGGGGGGACAGGGGGCCTGGCTGCACCTTC.

This sequence joins TRBV6-1 and TRBJ2-7; D is unclear. The germline V and J ends were trimmed by 0 bases and 7 bases, with 10 bases remaining between them. The CDR3 loop spans 13 amino acids. Germline CDR1 MNHNS, CDR2 SASEGT. The CDR3 coding sequence is TGTGCCAGCAGTGAAGCGGGATGGGAAGAGCAGTACTTC. Translated: CASSEAGWEEQYF.

About this clonotype itself: The junction does not match germline at one end; this may be a read error. The chain employs TRBV11-2 and TRBJ2-1, with TRBD2 as a possible D gene (5 bases). CDR3 length equals 13 residues. The germline V gene has CDR1 SGHAT and CDR2 FQNNGV. Here the CDR3 DNA reads TGTGTCAGCAGCTTGGAGGTGGGTGCTGAGCAGTTCTTC. Translating gives CVSSLEVGAEQFF.

The genes are TRBV11-2 and TRBJ2-1, with 8 bases matching TRBD2. The CDR3 has 16 residues. Trimming removed 5 bases from V and 13 bases from J; junction bases left unmatched: 19. Per germline, CDR1 SGHAT and CDR2 FQNNGV. The chain's CDR3 is CASSMDIGLAMREQFF. CDR3 DNA: TGTGCCAGCAGCATGGATATCGGACTAGCCATGCGTGAACAGTTCTTC.

This clonotype is a singleton in its sample. This CDR3 is CSASDRWQFF. CDR3 sequence (DNA): TGCAGTGCTAGCGACAGATGGCAGTTCTTC. The chain employs TRBV20-1 and TRBJ2-1, with D tentatively TRBD1 (5 bases). CDR1 DFQATT and CDR2 SNEGSKA come from the germline V gene (reference sequence). The CDR3 loop spans 10 amino acids. Trimming stripped 3 bases from V and 12 bases from J, with 9 bases between.

On this clonotype: The final CDR3 position lacks the conserved phenylalanine or tryptophan, pointing to a likely read error. The chain employs TRBV11-2 and TRBJ2-3, with D possibly being TRBD2 (6 bases). Looked up from germline, CDR1 is SGHAT and CDR2 is FQNNGV. This CDR3 has 14 residues. CDR3 sequence (DNA): TGTGTCAGCAGCCCCAGCACGCGGGGAGATACGCAGTATTCT. Translation gives CVSSPSTRGDTQYS.

This clonotype has just one count. The V and J genes are TRBV11-3 and TRBJ2-7, with 8 bases identical to TRBD2. Germline values: CDR1 SGHNT, CDR2 YENEEA. Trimming cost V 4 bases and J 4 bases; bases outside gene matches: 9. This CDR3 has 15 residues. CDR3 in DNA: TGTGCCAGCAGCTATCTAACGGGAGGGCGGTACGAGCAGTACTTC. Protein: CASSYLTGGRYEQYF.

This clonotype occurred many times. In DNA, the CDR3 is TGTGCCAGCAGTTGGGGGGGCACCGGGGAGCTGTTTTTT. Encoded protein: CASSWGGTGELFF. The J gene is TRBJ2-2, the V gene TRBV12-3 or TRBV12-4; 7 positions match TRBD2. Trimming took 4 bases from V and 4 from J; bases not matched to a gene: 0. CDR3 length equals 13 residues.

This clonotype was counted ten times or more. The chain links TRBV29-1 to TRBJ2-3; tentatively, D is TRBD1 or TRBD2 (7 bases each). CDR1 and CDR2 (germline): SQVTM, ANQGSEA. The V end lost 7 bases, the J end lost 2 bases, and 13 bases lay between the germline ends. There are 13 residues in the CDR3. DNA of the CDR3: TGCAGCGCCAGGGGGGGGCACACAGATACGCAGTATTTT. It is translated as CSARGGHTDTQYF.

Details on this clonotype: Possible read error: a much larger clone is one base away. The CDR3 region has the DNA TGTCCCAGCACCCCCGGGCCCTACAATGAGCAGTTCTTC. Translated: CPSTPGPYNEQFF. The chain employs TRBV7-9 and TRBJ2-1; D gene unclear. Per germline, CDR1 SEHNR and CDR2 FQNEAQ (reference sequence). This CDR3 is built from 13 residues.

This clonotype was observed many times. The rearrangement uses TRBV7-9 and TRBJ2-1; 12 nucleotides line up with TRBD2. V trimming: 3 bases; J trimming: 5 bases; junction bases outside the gene matches: 8. This CDR3 contains 17 residues. Germline values: CDR1 SEHNR, CDR2 FQNEAQ (reference sequence). CDR3 loop: CASSFPAGLAGHNEQFF. The CDR3 coding sequence is TGTGCCAGCAGCTTTCCTGCCGGACTAGCGGGACACAATGAGCAGTTCTTC.

In regard to this clonotype: A read error may produce the germline difference seen at one junction end. The chain joins TRBV6-2 or TRBV6-3 to TRBJ2-1; D is perhaps TRBD1 (5 bases). Germline loops: CDR1 MNHEY, CDR2 SVGEGT. The length of the CDR3 is 14 residues. CDR3 DNA: TGTGCAAGCAGTATTAAACTCGACAGCAATGAGCAGTTCTTC. It translates to CASSIKLDSNEQFF.